The 17 T cell receptor beta chains given below trace back to one sample, sequenced in a study of T cells after yellow fever vaccination. One entry per CDR3 protein results from TCRdb running MiXCR on the 5' RACE reads. The sample contains over 100,000 distinct CDR3 sequences, roughly 8.9% of which appear only once. The material was CD8+ T cells sorted from PBMCs, obtained 45 days after the yellow fever booster vaccination. These receptors came from a man aged 25 to 40 who received the YFV17D yellow fever vaccine.

A word on this clonotype: One end of the junction fails to match germline, which may point to a read error. The V and J genes are TRBV5-6 and TRBJ2-7; tentative D call: TRBD2 (5 bases). CDR3 length: 12 amino acids. Germline V gene sequence: CDR1 SGHDT, CDR2 YYEEEE. CDR3 sequence (DNA): TGTGCCAGCAGCTTGGGGGCGGGCGAGCAGCACTTC. This codes for CASSLGAGEQHF.

V gene TRBV5-1 combines with J gene TRBJ2-7; D unclear. Per the germline V gene, CDR1 is SGHRS and CDR2 is YFSETQ. CDR3 length: 13 residues. V lost 4 bases and J lost 3, with 11 bases in between. Here the CDR3 DNA reads TGCGCCAGCAGCCGCCACTCCGACTACGAGCAGTACTTC. This translates into CASSRHSDYEQYF.

This clonotype has at least ten counts. V and J are TRBV6-1 and TRBJ2-3; 8 nucleotides agree with TRBD1. The ends lost 5 bases at V and 2 bases at J; junction bases unmatched: 6. Looked up from germline, CDR1 is MNHNS and CDR2 is SASEGT. The CDR3 loop spans 15 amino acids. The CDR3 sequence is CASSPGQVLTDTQYF. CDR3 nucleotide sequence: TGTGCCAGCAGTCCGGGACAGGTCCTCACAGATACGCAGTATTTT.

V gene TRBV5-1 combines with J gene TRBJ2-7; perhaps D is TRBD1 or TRBD2 (7 bases each). Trimming left V 0 bases short and J 11 bases short, with 18 bases between. The germline V gene has CDR1 SGHRS and CDR2 YFSETQ. CDR3 length: 14 amino acids. The chain's CDR3 is CASSLAEGEGTEYF. The CDR3 bases are TGCGCCAGCAGCTTGGCGGAGGGGGAGGGGACAGAGTACTTC.

This chain joins TRBV18 and TRBJ2-7; 7 bases agree with TRBD1. With 2 bases clipped from V and 6 bases from J, the junction kept 10 bases outside the gene matches. CDR1 KGHSH and CDR2 LQKENI come from the germline V gene. This CDR3 contains 15 residues. CDR3 sequence: CASSPIDRDFGEQYF. As DNA, the CDR3 is TGTGCCAGCTCACCAATCGACAGGGATTTTGGCGAGCAGTACTTC.

The chain couples TRBV11-1 to TRBJ2-6, with 9 bases that match TRBD1. The V segment lost 3 bases and the J segment 0 bases; nucleotides outside the gene matches: 6. Per germline, CDR1 SGHAT and CDR2 FQDESV (reference sequence). The length of the CDR3 is 18 residues. Here the CDR3 reads CASSFSGTGYSGANVLTF. CDR3 DNA: TGTGCCAGCAGCTTTTCCGGGACAGGGTACTCTGGGGCCAACGTCCTGACTTTC.

This clonotype was observed a few times. This sequence joins TRBV27 and TRBJ2-1, with 9 nucleotides matching TRBD1. The CDR3 spans 15 residues. Trimming at V came to 7 bases and at J to 5 bases, leaving 9 bases not matched to a gene. Germline loops: CDR1 MNHEY, CDR2 SMNVEV (reference sequence). The CDR3 is CASTPFGTGNNEQFF. DNA for the CDR3: TGTGCCAGCACACCTTTTGGGACAGGGAACAATGAGCAGTTCTTC.

This clonotype was picked up many times. The J gene is TRBJ2-3, the V gene TRBV20-1; D is ambiguous. CDR3 length: 16 residues. The germline V gene encodes CDR1 DFQATT and CDR2 SNEGSKA (reference sequence). V gave up 3 bases and J gave up 2 bases, with 18 bases separating them. The CDR3 loop reads CSARSAVITYTDTQYF. The CDR3 DNA follows: TGCAGTGCTAGGTCGGCTGTTATTACTTACACAGATACGCAGTATTTT.

This clonotype was seen at least ten times. The V and J genes are TRBV9 and TRBJ2-7, with D maybe TRBD2 (6 bases). The CDR3 is made up of 14 amino acids. Looked up from germline, CDR1 is SGDLS and CDR2 is YYNGEE. The V end was cut by 5 bases, the J end by 3 bases, with 15 bases between. As DNA, the CDR3 is TGTGCCAGCAGGTGGCTAGCGAGAGACTACGAGCAGTACTTC. Translation: CASRWLARDYEQYF.

This clonotype was seen many times. The V call is TRBV7-8, the J call TRBJ2-3; D is ambiguous. Germline V gene lookup returns CDR1 SGHVS and CDR2 FQNEAQ. V was trimmed by 1 base and J by 0 bases, leaving 17 bases between them. The CDR3 consists of 18 residues. The CDR3, as DNA: TGTGCCAGCAGCTTAGGCTTCCCGGACCAACTTAGCACAGATACGCAGTATTTT. Translated, it gives CASSLGFPDQLSTDTQYF.

The table lists this clonotype with many counts. This chain links TRBV27 with TRBJ2-7; the D gene is possibly TRBD1 (5 bases). V dropped 0 bases and J dropped 2 bases, with 11 bases sitting between them. The germline CDR1 and CDR2 sequences are MNHEY and SMNVEV (reference sequence). This CDR3 has 15 residues. This chain's CDR3 is CASSLSQGIPYEQYF. The DNA of the CDR3 is TGTGCCAGCAGTTTATCCCAGGGAATCCCCTACGAGCAGTACTTC.

This clonotype has at least ten counts. The chain links TRBV27 to TRBJ2-7; 8 nucleotides align to TRBD1. V shed 3 bases, J shed 6 bases, and the junction held 16 bases outside the gene matches. This CDR3 is 17 amino acids long. Germline lookup yields CDR1 MNHEY and CDR2 SMNVEV (reference sequence). The CDR3 DNA sequence: TGTGCCAGCAGTTTTTTGATGGGGCCGGACAGGGAAGGCGAGCAGTACTTC. This codes for CASSFLMGPDREGEQYF.

The chain uses TRBV11-3 and TRBJ2-1, with 10 bases fitting TRBD2. The CDR3 length is 18 residues. Trimming cost V 1 base and J 6 bases; bases outside gene matches: 12. Germline CDR1 is SGHNT and CDR2 is YENEEA. The CDR3 sequence: CASSLGMLAGVEANEQFF. The DNA for the CDR3 is TGTGCCAGCAGCTTAGGGATGCTAGCGGGAGTAGAAGCCAATGAGCAGTTCTTC.

This clonotype was seen many times. This sequence joins TRBV29-1 and TRBJ2-3; 8 bases fit TRBD1. The CDR3 totals 14 residues. Trimming took 1 base from V and 6 from J; bases not matched to a gene: 6. Germline loops: CDR1 SQVTM, CDR2 ANQGSEA. CDR3 in amino acids: CSVEGTGLVDTQYF. CDR3 sequence (DNA): TGCAGCGTTGAAGGGACAGGGCTTGTTGATACGCAGTATTTT.

This clonotype was picked up many times. The chain combines TRBV29-1 with TRBJ2-2; no clear D. The CDR3 runs 12 residues. V gave up 5 bases and J gave up 5 bases, with 9 bases separating them. Germline loops: CDR1 SQVTM, CDR2 ANQGSEA. The CDR3 DNA reads TGCAGCGTTATGATTTGGACCGGGGAGCTGTTTTTT. It translates to CSVMIWTGELFF.

This clonotype was detected ten times or more. This sequence joins TRBV12-3 or TRBV12-4 and TRBJ2-7; TRBD1 aligns across 8 bases. CDR3 size: 14 residues. V was pared by 5 bases and J by 2 bases, with 5 bases of the junction left unmatched. Here the CDR3 reads CASSLRDRPYEQYF. CDR3 bases: TGTGCCAGCAGTCTCCGGGACAGGCCCTACGAGCAGTACTTC.

This clonotype was detected ten times or more. V gene TRBV10-3 combines with J gene TRBJ2-7; TRBD2 aligns across 7 bases. Germline V gene data show CDR1 as ENHRY and CDR2 as SYGVKD. J was trimmed by 5 bases and V by 6 bases; bases with no gene match: 10. This CDR3 contains 14 residues. In nucleotides, the CDR3 is TGTGCCATCAGCGCGAGCGGGAAAATCCACGAGCAGTACTTC. This sequence encodes CAISASGKIHEQYF.